These 21 T cell receptor beta chains originate from one sample sequenced in a study of blood T cells in healthy people across ages (dated by TCRdb to the mid-2010s). Library preparation used 5' RACE. Reads for this sample came from an Illumina HiSeq 2500. The second PCR ran for roughly 6 to 11 cycles and used a J-beta primer mix along with a sample-barcoded 5' primer. Through fastp at Q25 and MiXCR, TCRdb rebuilt clones from the public reads, retaining in-frame beta chains. Identical CDR3 proteins give one entry, which carries the most common genes and DNA. Within this sample are hundreds of thousands of distinct CDR3 sequences, with around 30% of them counted one time only. 29% of the sample rests with the top ten. The sample consisted of blood. The receptors were gathered from a woman in her 70s in good health.

This clonotype was observed a handful of times. This chain uses TRBV20-1 with TRBJ2-1; TRBD2 agrees at 9 bases. This CDR3 comprises 14 residues. V was pared by 3 bases and J by 5 bases, with 5 bases of the junction left unmatched. The V gene's germline CDR1 is DFQATT and CDR2 SNEGSKA (reference sequence). The CDR3 DNA is TGCAGTGCTAGTCCCGGGACTAGCCACAATGAGCAGTTCTTC. It is translated as CSASPGTSHNEQFF.

This clonotype was detected only a few times. The rearrangement uses TRBV12-3 or TRBV12-4 and TRBJ2-5; D is tentatively TRBD1 or TRBD2 (6 bases each). The end of the DNA is better explained by TRBJ2-7, so the J call may be wrong. The CDR3 has 15 residues. The CDR3, as DNA: TGTGCCAGCAGTTTTCAGGGGTCGGGGGCCTACGAGCAGTACTTC. This encodes CASSFQGSGAYEQYF.

The CDR3 DNA sequence: TGTGCCACCAGCAGAACGGAGGCCCGCTATGGCTACACCTTC. It translates to CATSRTEARYGYTF. The chain has TRBV15 and TRBJ1-2, with D unclear. V was pared by 2 bases and J by 4 bases, with 11 bases between. The CDR3 extends over 14 amino acids. In germline, CDR1 is LNHNV, CDR2 YYDKDF (reference sequence).

The chain recombines TRBV5-1 with TRBJ2-7, with 7 bases lining up with TRBD1. CDR1 and CDR2 from the germline V gene are SGHRS and YFSETQ. V shed 0 bases and J 5 bases; nucleotides not matched to a gene: 8. The CDR3 consists of 15 residues. CDR3 in amino acids: CASSLGDRVNHEQYF. CDR3 sequence (DNA): TGCGCCAGCAGCTTGGGTGACAGGGTCAACCACGAGCAGTACTTC.

Comment on this clonotype: A much larger clone differs from this one at a single base, so this may be a read error. This chain links TRBV12-3 or TRBV12-4 with TRBJ2-2; D remains ambiguous. The CDR3 contains 12 residues. CDR3: CDAPSGAGELFF. The CDR3 coding sequence is TGTGACGCGCCGTCCGGCGCCGGGGAGCTGTTTTTT.

This clonotype has ten or more counts. The chain couples TRBV20-1 to TRBJ1-2, with D unresolved. Trimming left V 1 base short and J 4 bases short, with 10 bases between. The CDR3 loop spans 13 amino acids. CDR1 is DFQATT, CDR2 SNEGSKA, per germline (reference sequence). CDR3 DNA: TGCAGTGCTAGAGTTTGGGCGACCTATGGCTACACCTTC. As protein: CSARVWATYGYTF.

This clonotype was detected only a few times. CDR3 sequence: CASSPSLETQYF. The DNA of the CDR3 is TGTGCCAGCTCACCATCACTAGAGACCCAGTACTTC. The chain has TRBV18 and TRBJ2-1; D is undetermined. TRBJ2-5 matches the DNA end more closely, so the J call is doubtful. CDR1 is KGHSH and CDR2 is LQKENI in the germline V gene. The CDR3 contains 12 residues.

A few counts support this clonotype. Mismatch with germline at one junction end may stem from a read error. The chain is built from TRBV18 and TRBJ1-3, with 8 positions matching TRBD1. Germline V CDR1 and CDR2: KGHSH, LQKENI. CDR3 length: 15 amino acids. The CDR3, as DNA: TGTGCCAGCTCCCCACAGACAGGGGCAGGAAACACCATATATTTT. Translation: CASSPQTGAGNTIYF.

J is TRBJ2-1 and V is TRBV19; D possibly corresponds to TRBD2 (5 bases). CDR3 length: 13 amino acids. V shed 4 bases and J shed 8 bases, with 12 bases lying between them. From germline, CDR1 is LNHDA and CDR2 SQIVND (reference sequence). CDR3 in amino acids: CASSKRDRDEQFF. CDR3 nucleotides: TGTGCCAGTAGTAAACGGGATAGGGATGAGCAGTTCTTC.

The table lists this clonotype with many counts. The chain links TRBV6-2 or TRBV6-3 to TRBJ2-7; D uncertain. This CDR3 is built from 11 residues. Germline CDR1 reads MNHEY; CDR2 reads SVGEGT. V shed 8 bases and J shed 2 bases, with 7 bases lying between them. DNA for the CDR3: TGTGCCAGCGAGACGGCCTACGAGCAGTACTTC. Translation: CASETAYEQYF.

This clonotype was seen at least ten times. The genes are TRBV3-1 and TRBJ2-4; the D is unclear. Germline CDR1 reads LGHDT; CDR2 reads YNNKEL (reference sequence). V was trimmed by 3 bases and J by 0 bases, leaving 9 bases between them. There are 15 residues in the CDR3. The CDR3 DNA sequence: TGTGCCAGCAGCCACCGACCCTTAGCCAAAAACATTCAGTACTTC. Translating it yields CASSHRPLAKNIQYF.

V usage is TRBV6-1 and J usage is TRBJ2-5; 10 bases are shared with TRBD2. The J call could be wrong; TRBJ2-1 is a better fit for the DNA end. This CDR3 contains 17 residues. Germline assignment: CDR1 MNHNS and CDR2 SASEGT. The CDR3 loop reads CASSPRGIAGGSNEQFF. The CDR3 DNA sequence: TGTGCCAGCAGTCCCCGGGGGATAGCGGGAGGAAGCAATGAGCAGTTCTTC.

This clonotype was detected only a few times. V is TRBV7-2 and J is TRBJ2-5; 7 nucleotides match TRBD1. The V segment lost 5 bases and the J segment 4 bases; nucleotides outside the gene matches: 7. There are 14 residues in the CDR3. Germline CDR1 is SGHTA and CDR2 is FQGNSA. Here the CDR3 DNA reads TGTGCCAGCAGCCTCCGACAGGGAACAGAGACCCAGTACTTC. Residues: CASSLRQGTETQYF.

The V gene is TRBV7-2, the J gene TRBJ2-5; D may be TRBD1 or TRBD2 (8 bases each). V was trimmed by 4 bases and J by 2 bases, leaving 23 bases between them. CDR1 is SGHTA and CDR2 is FQGNSA in the germline V gene. The CDR3 sequence is 18 residues long. The DNA of the CDR3 is TGTGCCAGCAGCTCCAACAGGGGGGGTAGCGGGGCACAAGAGACCCAGTACTTC. Its protein is CASSSNRGGSGAQETQYF.

This clonotype appeared many times. This chain joins TRBV6-6 and TRBJ2-1; no clear D. In germline, CDR1 is MNHNY, CDR2 SVGAGI (reference sequence). Deletions cut 0 bases from V and 10 bases from J, with 4 bases between. This CDR3 is 11 amino acids long. The DNA for the CDR3 is TGTGCCAGCAGTTACTCATCCGAGCAGTTCTTC. Translated: CASSYSSEQFF.

In this sample, this clonotype turned up a few times. The rearrangement uses TRBV20-1 and TRBJ2-1; 9 nucleotides agree with TRBD1. Germline CDR1 DFQATT, CDR2 SNEGSKA (reference sequence). V trimming: 1 base; J trimming: 3 bases; junction bases outside the gene matches: 7. CDR3 length equals 16 residues. The CDR3 region has the DNA TGCAGTGCTAGAGGGGCACAGGGGGCAAGCTACAATGAGCAGTTCTTC. Amino acid sequence: CSARGAQGASYNEQFF.

This chain uses TRBV19 with TRBJ2-2; possibly TRBD1 for D (5 bases). This CDR3 comprises 15 residues. CDR1 and CDR2 from the germline V gene are LNHDA and SQIVND (reference sequence). Trimming shortened V by 1 base and J by 4 bases, and 10 bases separated the two germline ends. The CDR3 DNA reads as TGTGCCAGTAGTATAGGACAGTGGGGCACCGGGGAGCTGTTTTTT. Translation: CASSIGQWGTGELFF.

This clonotype occurred a few times. This chain links TRBV12-3 or TRBV12-4 with TRBJ2-1, with 9 nucleotides matching TRBD2. V dropped 6 bases and J dropped 11; count of bases not matched to a gene: 8. CDR3 length: 13 amino acids. CDR3 loop: CASSPLTSGKQFF. CDR3 DNA: TGTGCCAGCAGCCCATTGACTAGCGGAAAGCAGTTCTTC.

The chain links TRBV7-2 to TRBJ2-1, with a possible D match to TRBD1 (5 bases). Germline CDR1 reads SGHTA; CDR2 reads FQGNSA. The CDR3 totals 14 residues. Trimming removed 5 bases from V and 7 bases from J, with 15 bases in between. This CDR3 reads CASSSPDRSNEQFF. CDR3 bases: TGTGCCAGCAGCAGCCCAGACAGAAGTAATGAGCAGTTCTTC.

The V call is TRBV28, the J call TRBJ2-5; a weak D match, TRBD1 (5 bases). The CDR3 length is 12 residues. Trimming shortened V by 6 bases and J by 11 bases, and 16 bases separated the two germline ends. Germline assignment: CDR1 MDHEN and CDR2 SYDVKM. CDR3 nucleotides: TGTGCCAGCAGCCAGGGCCCCTATAAGCAGTACTTC. Residues: CASSQGPYKQYF. Drawing the rest from reference TRBV28 and TRBJ2-5, the complete variable domain is DVKVTQSSRYLVKRTGEKVFLECVQDMDHENMFWYRQDPGLGLRLIYFSYDVKMKEKGDIPEGYSVSREKKERFSLILESASTNQTSMYLCASSQGPYKQYFGPGTRLLVL.

Note on this clonotype: This CDR3 is missing its conserved last phenylalanine or tryptophan, likely due to a read error. This chain links TRBV29-1 with TRBJ2-7; 9 nucleotides align to TRBD1. The CDR3 totals 12 residues. Looked up from germline, CDR1 is SQVTM and CDR2 is ANQGSEA. The J segment lost 3 bases and the V segment lost 4 bases, leaving 1 base of the junction unmatched. The CDR3 reads CSVGGQGYEQYS. For the CDR3, the DNA is TGCAGCGTTGGGGGACAGGGCTACGAGCAGTACTCC.